Given below is one T cell receptor (beta chain) in context. The sample is drawn from a study of blood T cell repertoires in COVID-19. Across the study: Sites across the United States, Italy and Spain contributed samples from acute and convalescent COVID-19.

The protocol was immunoSEQ multiplex PCR, while the TCRdb copy is restricted to in-frame clones and leaves out a portion. The sample holds 470,000 or so clones; 80% to 90% are singletons and the top ten take approximately 3%. The CDR3 is made up of 14 amino acids. The ends were cut back, 4 bases at V and 6 bases at J, with 16 bases in the middle. Germline V lookup: CDR1 SGHRS, CDR2 YFSETQ. The receptor was derived from a human donor in a cohort sampled during active COVID-19. This chain links TRBV5-1 with TRBJ1-1, with no clear D. The sequencing sample was made of peripheral blood. CDR3 residues: CASSDIITEAEAFF. The CDR3, as DNA: TGCGCCAGCAGCGACATAATCACGGAGGCTGAAGCTTTCTTT.